The clone carrying this T cell receptor (beta chain) was seen only once. Its cognate antigen is unknown. The sample is drawn from a study of shared clonotypes between healthy human individuals. For the study at large: Donor ages ranged 18 to 49 years: a couple of women, a few men. Study-wide points: Several donors held about 5% of naive CD4 clonotypes in common. What naive subsets generally showed was a larger estimated richness than memory subsets showed.

Sequencing was performed with immunoSEQ multiplex PCR; in TCRdb, only in-frame clones are kept and a portion is missing. The sample holds fewer than 3 million clones, roughly 90% seen once. J was trimmed by 2 bases and V by 5 bases; bases with no gene match: 8. CDR1 and CDR2 (germline): SGHTA, FQGNSA. The CDR3 is made up of 16 amino acids. CD4+ cells yielded CD45RA+ naive and CD45RA-negative memory subsets. The chain uses TRBV7-2 and TRBJ2-3, with 9 bases fitting TRBD1. The origin of this receptor is a man between 18 and 29 years old in good health. Some clones in this sample may be carry-over from other donors' samples. Sequenced: naive CD4+ T cells from PBMCs. The subset here: CD45RA+ positively selected. Here the CDR3 DNA reads TGTGCCAGCAGCCCCAACGGGACAGGGCCCACAGATACGCAGTATTTT. This translates into CASSPNGTGPTDTQYF.